This record covers a single TCR beta chain. Per the original data handling: Using reference gene primer amplification, nucleated cell counts were estimated. Clones were read by immunoSEQ multiplex PCR, and TCRdb kept only the in-frame ones, dropping some. D and trimming come from the DNA, and the V and J calls and clone size come from that table. The repertoire holds under 75,000 clones, 70% to 80% seen once, with approximately 52% in the top ten. Germline V gives CDR1 SGHRS, CDR2 YFSETQ. The ends were cut back, 4 bases at V and 2 bases at J, with 21 bases in the middle. The length of the CDR3 is 17 residues. This entry is derived from a study of blood T cell repertoires in COVID-19. Across the whole study: Sites in the United States, Italy and Spain provided acute and convalescent COVID-19 samples. PBMCs, B-cell-depleted T cells, or T cells provided the cDNA or gDNA that made up the material.

The source is a woman older than 75 with acute or convalescent COVID-19. Specimen: peripheral blood. This sequence joins TRBV5-1 and TRBJ2-5, with D perhaps matching TRBD2 (6 bases). CDR3 protein: CASSPTRAGSNQETQYF. The CDR3 nucleotides read TGCGCCAGCAGCCCCACCCGGGCCGGGAGTAATCAAGAGACCCAGTACTTC.